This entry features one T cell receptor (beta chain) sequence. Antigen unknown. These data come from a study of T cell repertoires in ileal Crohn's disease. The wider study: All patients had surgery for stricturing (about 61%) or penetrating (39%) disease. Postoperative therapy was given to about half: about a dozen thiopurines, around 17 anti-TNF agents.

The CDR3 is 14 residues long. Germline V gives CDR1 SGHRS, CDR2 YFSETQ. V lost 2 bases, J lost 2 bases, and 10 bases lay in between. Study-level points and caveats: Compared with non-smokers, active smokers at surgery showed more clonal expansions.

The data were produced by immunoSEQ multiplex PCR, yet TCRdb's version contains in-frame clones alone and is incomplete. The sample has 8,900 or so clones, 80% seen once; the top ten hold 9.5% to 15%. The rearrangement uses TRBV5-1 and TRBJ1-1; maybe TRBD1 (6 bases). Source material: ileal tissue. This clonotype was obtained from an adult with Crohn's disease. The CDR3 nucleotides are TGCGCCAGCAGCTTAGCAGGGACAAACACTGAAGCTTTCTTT. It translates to CASSLAGTNTEAFF.